The rows below give T cell receptor beta chains drawn from one sample of a study of early T cells in non-severe SARS-CoV-2 infection. TCRdb re-derived calls from the 5' RACE reads in MiXCR, one entry per CDR3 protein. The top ten clones hold around 2.5% of a sample with about 28,000 distinct CDR3 sequences, more than 4% of them seen once. Sequences were obtained from whole blood. These TCRs come from an adult who was a healthcare worker with PCR-confirmed SARS-CoV-2 infection or an uninfected control (not recorded which). Both conserved end residues are part of each CDR3. A D gene is named only where the DNA matches it firmly. A clone size is listed for some rows: how often the clone was seen (once, few, many), or a class if it is expanded.

J gene,V gene,D gene,clone size,CDR3 protein,CDR3 DNA
TRBJ1-1,TRBV19,NA,few,CASSIVENTEAFF,TGTGCCAGTAGTATCGTGGAGAACACTGAAGCTTTCTTT
TRBJ2-5,TRBV21-1,NA,NA,CASSKPAGGEETQYF,TGTGCCAGCAGCAAACCGGCAGGGGGCGAGGAGACCCAGTACTTC
TRBJ2-7,TRBV10-1,NA,many,CASSPGGGNYEQYF,TGCGCCAGCAGTCCCGGAGGGGGAAACTACGAGCAGTACTTC
TRBJ2-7,TRBV12-3/TRBV12-4,TRBD2,many,CASSLRPEREGNEQYF,TGTGCCAGCAGTTTAAGGCCCGAGCGGGAGGGGAACGAGCAGTACTTC
TRBJ2-3,TRBV6-6,TRBD2,many,CASSYAGDTDTQYF,TGTGCCAGCAGTTACGCGGGGGACACAGATACGCAGTATTTT
TRBJ1-6,TRBV3-1,NA,few,CASSPRGGTNSPLHF,TGTGCCAGCAGCCCCCGAGGGGGAACGAATTCACCCCTCCACTTT
TRBJ1-1,TRBV30,NA,many,CAWSYPTPRGVNTEAFF,TGTGCCTGGAGTTATCCTACGCCCCGAGGGGTGAACACTGAAGCTTTCTTT
TRBJ1-2,TRBV29-1,NA,NA,CSVGPLYGYTF,TGCAGCGTTGGGCCTCTCTATGGCTACACCTTC
TRBJ1-1,TRBV12-3/TRBV12-4,NA,NA,CASSLGGPTEAFF,TGTGCCAGCAGTTTGGGGGGTCCCACTGAAGCTTTCTTT
TRBJ1-1,TRBV7-3,NA,many,CASSLFAGTEAFF,TGTGCCAGCAGCTTATTCGCCGGAACTGAAGCTTTCTTT
TRBJ2-3,TRBV12-3/TRBV12-4,TRBD2,many,CASSNGLAGHTQYF,TGTGCCAGCAGTAACGGACTAGCGGGACATACGCAGTATTTT
TRBJ1-3,TRBV18,NA,many,CASSPPRVSGNTIYF,TGTGCCAGCTCACCACCTCGTGTCTCTGGAAACACCATATATTTT
TRBJ2-7,TRBV5-1,NA,many,CASSTGRSYEQYF,TGCGCCAGCAGCACGGGACGATCCTACGAGCAGTACTTC
TRBJ2-3,TRBV7-3,NA,NA,CASSSTQLTDTQYF,TGTGCCAGCAGCTCGACCCAACTCACAGATACGCAGTATTTT
TRBJ1-2,TRBV29-1,NA,many,CSVERANGYTF,TGCAGCGTTGAACGGGCAAATGGCTACACCTTC
TRBJ2-7,TRBV29-1,NA,many,CSVVTAFGYEQYF,TGCAGCGTTGTTACAGCCTTCGGGTACGAGCAGTACTTC
TRBJ2-1,TRBV12-3/TRBV12-4,NA,many,CASSLALSRTYNEQFF,TGTGCCAGCAGTTTAGCGCTAAGTAGGACCTACAATGAGCAGTTCTTC
TRBJ2-7,TRBV2,NA,NA,CASRLPTDNHEQYF,TGTGCCAGCAGGTTGCCGACAGATAACCACGAGCAGTACTTC
TRBJ2-2,TRBV7-6,NA,many,CASSLIPRGADTGELFF,TGTGCCAGCAGCTTAATCCCCCGGGGGGCAGACACCGGGGAGCTGTTTTTT
TRBJ2-4,TRBV6-4,NA,NA,CASSICTEGAINIQYF,TGTGCCAGCAGTATATGTACCGAGGGAGCCATAAACATTCAGTACTTC
TRBJ1-2,TRBV5-6,TRBD1,many,CASSLGSGTGRRNYGYTF,TGTGCCAGCAGCTTGGGTTCCGGGACAGGGCGGAGGAACTATGGCTACACCTTC
TRBJ1-1,TRBV15,NA,NA,CATSFPPGTEAFF,TGTGCCACCAGCTTCCCGCCCGGGACTGAAGCTTTCTTT
TRBJ2-1,TRBV18,TRBD2,NA,CASSPQMRGGNNEQFF,TGTGCCAGCTCACCTCAGATGCGGGGGGGCAACAATGAGCAGTTCTTC
TRBJ2-7,TRBV20-1,NA,medium-sized,CSAYRTETYEQYF,TGCAGTGCGTATCGGACGGAGACCTACGAGCAGTACTTC
TRBJ1-6,TRBV19,NA,many,CASTSPGRENSPLHF,TGTGCCAGTACCTCCCCGGGCCGGGAGAATTCACCCCTCCACTTT
TRBJ2-1,TRBV5-1,NA,few,CASSHRLGGEGNEQFF,TGCGCCAGCAGCCATCGCCTCGGGGGCGAGGGCAATGAGCAGTTCTTC
TRBJ2-7,TRBV2,TRBD1,many,CASSEGVWQGAYEQYF,TGTGCCAGCAGTGAAGGGGTATGGCAGGGGGCCTACGAGCAGTACTTC
TRBJ2-1,TRBV18,TRBD1,few,CASSPRTGDRNEQFF,TGTGCCAGCTCACCACGGACAGGGGACCGCAATGAGCAGTTCTTC
TRBJ1-5,TRBV19,TRBD1,medium-sized,CASADRGEQPQHF,TGTGCCAGTGCGGACAGGGGAGAGCAGCCCCAGCATTTT
TRBJ2-3,TRBV29-1,NA,many,CSVTTGTRTDTQYF,TGCAGCGTTACTACCGGGACCCGCACAGATACGCAGTATTTT
TRBJ1-2,TRBV28,TRBD1,many,CASSLEDRGYGYTF,TGTGCCAGCAGTTTAGAGGACAGGGGTTATGGCTACACCTTC
TRBJ1-1,TRBV5-1,NA,many,CASRGRTNTEAFF,TGCGCCAGCAGGGGCAGGACGAACACTGAAGCTTTCTTT
TRBJ2-7,TRBV10-3,NA,many,CAIAGGTSYEQYF,TGTGCCATCGCAGGGGGGACCTCCTACGAGCAGTACTTC
TRBJ2-5,TRBV7-3,NA,many,CASSPTLQETQYF,TGTGCCAGCAGCCCCACGCTCCAAGAGACCCAGTACTTC
TRBJ2-3,TRBV29-1,TRBD2,few,CSVEGGGATTDTQYF,TGCAGCGTTGAAGGCGGGGGGGCCACCACAGATACGCAGTATTTT
TRBJ2-1,TRBV11-3,TRBD1,many,CASSLQGAFNEQFF,TGTGCCAGCAGCTTACAGGGGGCATTTAATGAGCAGTTCTTC